The next 28 T cell receptor beta chains were all read from a single sample in a study of blood T cells in healthy people across ages. PCR was performed a second time for about 7 to 12 cycles using a sample-barcoded 5' primer and a J-beta primer mix. One entry per CDR3 protein results from TCRdb running MiXCR on the 5' RACE reads. The sample yields 750,000 to 850,000 distinct CDR3 sequences, around 25% seen once. These records were also assigned to another study, of T cells of mothers and their children.

Material for sequencing was blood. These receptors originate from a boy younger than 18 in good health.

The V gene is TRBV20-1, the J gene TRBJ2-7; TRBD2 matches at 8 bases. The CDR3 sequence is 14 residues long. Germline V lookup: CDR1 DFQATT, CDR2 SNEGSKA (reference sequence). Unmatched junction bases numbered 12, after V lost 8 bases and J lost 3 bases. This chain's CDR3 is CSLPTGGVGYEQYF. For the CDR3, the DNA is TGCAGTCTCCCGACGGGAGGGGTGGGCTACGAGCAGTACTTC.

The J gene is TRBJ2-3, the V gene TRBV11-1; 11 bases match TRBD2. Germline V gives CDR1 SGHAT, CDR2 FQDESV (reference sequence). This CDR3 is 16 amino acids long. After removal of 6 bases from V and 6 bases from J, the junction contained 11 bases not matched to a gene. The CDR3 nucleotides read TGTGCCAGCAGTCCTCTGACTAGCGGGATTTTGGATACGCAGTATTTT. Translation: CASSPLTSGILDTQYF. The whole variable domain, remainder taken from reference TRBV11-1 and TRBJ2-3, is EAEVAQSPRYKITEKSQAVAFWCDPISGHATLYWYRQILGQGPELLVQFQDESVVDDSQLPKDRFSAERLKGVDSTLKIQPAELGDSAMYLCASSPLTSGILDTQYFGPGTRLTVL.

This sequence joins TRBV12-3 or TRBV12-4 and TRBJ1-2; D might be TRBD1 (6 bases). Trimming cost V 3 bases and J 7 bases, with 15 bases left between them. The CDR3 consists of 14 residues. CDR3 nucleotide sequence: TGTGCCAGCAGTTTGGGACACTTAGGGGTTGGCTACACCTTC. It encodes CASSLGHLGVGYTF.

The J gene is TRBJ1-6, the V gene TRBV20-1; possible D gene TRBD1, 6 bases. The CDR3 totals 17 residues. Trimming cost V 6 bases and J 4 bases, with 22 bases left between them. The germline V gene encodes CDR1 DFQATT and CDR2 SNEGSKA (reference sequence). CDR3 protein: CSAQPLQGQFYNSPLHF. The CDR3 DNA follows: TGCAGTGCCCAACCGCTACAGGGCCAATTTTATAATTCACCCCTCCACTTT.

This rearrangement joins TRBV20-1 to TRBJ2-2; no definite D call. The CDR3 loop spans 15 amino acids. CDR1 and CDR2 (germline): DFQATT, SNEGSKA (reference sequence). Trimming left V 5 bases short and J 2 bases short, with 15 bases between. The CDR3 nucleotides read TGCAGTGCTCCCTCCCCTGAGACTAACACCGGGGAGCTGTTTTTT. Translating it yields CSAPSPETNTGELFF.

This clonotype was found many times. The CDR3 here is CASSYSTSLGGYTF. The CDR3 DNA reads TGTGCCAGCAGTTACTCGACATCTTTAGGTGGCTACACCTTC. The J gene is TRBJ1-2, the V gene TRBV6-2 or TRBV6-3, with D hard to call. V lost 0 bases and J 7 bases, leaving 12 bases between the germline ends. This CDR3 region has 14 residues. Germline CDR1 is MNHEY and CDR2 is SVGEGT.

This clonotype was seen a few times. J is TRBJ2-5 and V is TRBV20-1; 8 bases fit TRBD1. The better agreement between TRBJ2-7 and the DNA end casts doubt on the J call. The CDR3 is 15 amino acids. The germline CDR1 and CDR2 sequences are DFQATT and SNEGSKA (reference sequence). The CDR3 sequence is CSARDPGQVIYEQYF. In DNA, the CDR3 is TGCAGTGCTAGAGATCCGGGACAGGTGATCTACGAGCAGTACTTC.

The V call is TRBV6-6, the J call TRBJ1-2; no reliable D call. The V and J ends lost 0 bases and 1 base respectively, with 15 bases between them. The CDR3 spans 17 residues. The V gene's germline CDR1 is MNHNY and CDR2 SVGAGI (reference sequence). The chain's CDR3 is CASSYSTYSDLNYGYTF. The CDR3 nucleotides read TGTGCCAGCAGTTACTCGACTTACTCAGATCTTAACTATGGCTACACCTTC.

The gene calls are TRBV28 and TRBJ1-4; possible D gene TRBD1, 6 bases. This CDR3 region has 13 residues. The germline V gene has CDR1 MDHEN and CDR2 SYDVKM. Trimming pared 10 bases from V and 4 bases from J, leaving 13 bases between. CDR3 sequence: CATTRGLNEKLFF. CDR3 DNA: TGTGCCACCACCCGGGGGCTTAATGAAAAACTGTTTTTT.

The chain recombines TRBV3-1 with TRBJ2-1; 10 bases match TRBD2. V lost 3 bases to trimming and J lost 0 bases; unmatched junction nucleotides: 5. CDR1 is LGHDT, CDR2 YNNKEL, per germline (reference sequence). The CDR3 spans 17 residues. The DNA for the CDR3 is TGTGCCAGCAGCCACAGTCCTAGCGGGGGCTCCTACAATGAGCAGTTCTTC. Protein: CASSHSPSGGSYNEQFF.

This clonotype turned up a few times. This chain links TRBV7-2 with TRBJ1-2; D not resolved. CDR1 is SGHTA, CDR2 FQGNSA, per germline. V was trimmed by 1 base and J by 4 bases, leaving 4 bases between them. This CDR3 contains 12 residues. In nucleotides, the CDR3 is TGTGCCAGCAGCTTAGACCGCTATGGCTACACCTTC. It translates to CASSLDRYGYTF.

Only a few counts were recorded for this clonotype. The chain is built from TRBV2 and TRBJ2-1; the match to TRBD2 covers 14 bases. The CDR3 is 17 residues long. Germline lookup yields CDR1 SNHLY and CDR2 FYNNEI. Trimming took 2 bases from V and 8 from J; bases not matched to a gene: 8. CDR3 loop: CASSERSGTSGSHEQFF. For the CDR3, the DNA is TGTGCCAGCAGTGAAAGATCCGGGACTAGCGGGAGCCATGAGCAGTTCTTC. Combining the CDR3 with reference TRBV2 and TRBJ2-1 gives the whole variable domain EPEVTQTPSHQVTQMGQEVILRCVPISNHLYFYWYRQILGQKVEFLVSFYNNEISEKSEIFDDQFSVERPDGSNFTLKIRSTKLEDSAMYFCASSERSGTSGSHEQFFGPGTRLTVL.

The V and J genes are TRBV11-2 and TRBJ2-3; either TRBD1 or TRBD2 may fit D (5 bases each). Germline-derived CDR1 and CDR2 are SGHAT and FQNNGV. V lost 6 bases and J 3 bases, leaving 7 bases between the germline ends. The CDR3 consists of 12 residues. The CDR3 DNA sequence: TGTGCCAGCAGAGAGGGGACAGATACGCAGTATTTT. This sequence encodes CASREGTDTQYF.

This chain connects TRBV3-1 to TRBJ1-6; unclear D gene. The ends were cut back, 2 bases at V and 7 bases at J, with 9 bases in the middle. The CDR3 length is 14 residues. Germline CDR1 and CDR2: LGHDT and YNNKEL (reference sequence). The CDR3 DNA is TGTGCCAGCAGCCAATATGGCAGCAATTCACCCCTCCACTTT. This translates into CASSQYGSNSPLHF.

V usage is TRBV9 and J usage is TRBJ1-6; D not certain. Germline V gene data show CDR1 as SGDLS and CDR2 as YYNGEE. Trimming shortened V by 0 bases and J by 9 bases, and 10 bases separated the two germline ends. There are 14 residues in the CDR3. The DNA of the CDR3 is TGTGCCAGCAGCGTAGGCAATTTAGCTTCACCCCTCCACTTT. This translates into CASSVGNLASPLHF.

The genes are TRBV29-1 and TRBJ2-1, with D perhaps being TRBD1 or TRBD2 (7 bases each). From germline, CDR1 is SQVTM and CDR2 ANQGSEA. The CDR3 is 15 residues long. Trimming removed 6 bases at V and 0 bases at J, with 15 bases between. The CDR3 sequence: CSVQGGGGSYNEQFF. In DNA form, the CDR3 reads TGCAGCGTACAAGGGGGCGGGGGCTCCTACAATGAGCAGTTCTTC.

In its sample, this clonotype was seen a few times. The V and J genes are TRBV14 and TRBJ2-6, with D possibly being TRBD2 (5 bases). The CDR3 contains 17 residues. CDR1 and CDR2 from the germline V gene are SGHDN and FVKESK. With 1 base removed from V and 0 bases from J, the gap between germline ends came to 10 bases. The chain's CDR3 is CASSQGYGNSGANVLTF. In DNA form, the CDR3 reads TGTGCCAGCAGCCAAGGATACGGGAACTCTGGGGCCAACGTCCTGACTTTC.

This clonotype was seen a few times. An end of the junction does not agree with germline; a read error may underlie this. V is TRBV12-3 or TRBV12-4 and J is TRBJ2-4, with D unresolved. The CDR3 is 12 amino acids. In DNA, the CDR3 is TGTGCCAGCAGTTTTGGACGCTCAAAGGGTCACTTC. Its protein product is CASSFGRSKGHF.

The chain joins TRBV7-9 to TRBJ2-5; D unresolved. The DNA matches TRBJ2-7 better at its end, which makes the J call doubtful. The CDR3 runs to 14 residues. From germline, CDR1 is SEHNR and CDR2 FQNEAQ (reference sequence). The chain's CDR3 is CASSLGRSTYEQYF. Written as DNA, the CDR3 is TGTGCCAGCAGCTTAGGGCGAAGCACCTACGAGCAGTACTTC.

This clonotype was detected only a few times. The gene calls are TRBV5-1 and TRBJ2-5; weak D call: TRBD1 (6 bases). Near its end, the DNA agrees better with TRBJ2-7, so the J call may be wrong. CDR3 size: 14 residues. The germline gives CDR1 SGHRS, CDR2 YFSETQ. The CDR3 DNA sequence: TGCGCCAGCAGCTTAACCCCAGGGGCCTACGAGCAGTACTTC. The encoded protein is CASSLTPGAYEQYF.

The V gene is TRBV7-3, the J gene TRBJ2-1; 7 nucleotides align to TRBD2. This CDR3 is built from 18 residues. V gave up 5 bases and J gave up 0 bases; unmatched junction bases: 13. Germline CDR1 reads SGHTA; CDR2 reads FQGTGA. The CDR3 sequence: CASSPGVGGGRSYNEQFF. The CDR3, as DNA: TGTGCCAGCAGCCCCGGGGTAGGCGGGGGACGCTCCTACAATGAGCAGTTCTTC.

This clonotype occurred a few times. V is TRBV20-1 and J is TRBJ2-1; 12 positions agree with TRBD2. This CDR3 has 13 amino acids. Germline V gene data show CDR1 as DFQATT and CDR2 as SNEGSKA (reference sequence). The ends lost 6 bases at V and 7 bases at J; junction bases unmatched: 4. In nucleotides, the CDR3 is TGCAGTGCCCTAGCGGGAGGGGGAAATGAGCAGTTCTTC. Its translation: CSALAGGGNEQFF.

The V call is TRBV27, the J call TRBJ2-5; D unclear. V lost 5 bases and J 2 bases, leaving 15 bases between the germline ends. The length of the CDR3 is 15 residues. The V gene's germline CDR1 is MNHEY and CDR2 SMNVEV (reference sequence). This CDR3 reads CASSPGPYFQETQYF. For the CDR3, the DNA is TGTGCCAGCAGTCCCGGGCCTTACTTTCAAGAGACCCAGTACTTC.

This chain uses TRBV7-6 with TRBJ2-7; D is possibly TRBD1 (6 bases). V was clipped by 1 base and J by 6 bases, with 19 bases between them. The germline CDR1 and CDR2 sequences are SGHVS and FNYEAQ. This CDR3 has 16 amino acids. CDR3 sequence (DNA): TGTGCCAGCAGCTTAGAGTTCAGGGGTTCCTTAAGCGAGCAGTACTTC. Its protein product is CASSLEFRGSLSEQYF.

The chain has TRBV29-1 and TRBJ2-7, with D perhaps TRBD1 or TRBD2 (5 bases each). Germline-derived CDR1 and CDR2 are SQVTM and ANQGSEA. The ends were cut back, 6 bases at V and 2 bases at J, with 11 bases in the middle. This CDR3 is 12 amino acids long. Here the CDR3 DNA reads TGCAGCGTGGGGGACGGAGCCTACGAGCAGTACTTC. It is translated as CSVGDGAYEQYF.

This chain joins TRBV29-1 and TRBJ2-7, with 9 bases identical to TRBD1. Germline assignment: CDR1 SQVTM and CDR2 ANQGSEA. The V gene end was trimmed by 4 bases and the J gene end by 6 bases; junction bases not matched to a gene: 13. The CDR3 is made up of 15 amino acids. In DNA, the CDR3 is TGCAGCGTTGCCCCGGGGGACAGGGCGTCGTTCGAGCAGTACTTC. Residues: CSVAPGDRASFEQYF.

This clonotype was detected a few times. In DNA, the CDR3 is TGTGCCAGCAGTTGGACGGCGGGGGAAGGCCGCGAGCAGTACTTC. This sequence encodes CASSWTAGEGREQYF. J is TRBJ2-7 and V is TRBV6-2 or TRBV6-3; TRBD2 matches at 7 bases. J gave up 6 bases and V 4 bases, and 12 bases lay outside the gene matches. Germline CDR1 reads MNHEY; CDR2 reads SVGEGT. The CDR3 is made up of 15 amino acids.

This clonotype was counted a few times. This rearrangement joins TRBV28 to TRBJ2-6; the match to TRBD1 covers 7 bases. Germline CDR1 MDHEN, CDR2 SYDVKM. This CDR3 comprises 16 residues. Trimming removed 10 bases from V and 0 bases from J; junction bases left unmatched: 9. As DNA, the CDR3 is TGTGCCACGACCGGGACAGACGTCTCTGGGGCCAACGTCCTGACTTTC. As protein: CATTGTDVSGANVLTF. Using reference TRBV28 and TRBJ2-6 for the parts outside the CDR3, the full variable domain is DVKVTQSSRYLVKRTGEKVFLECVQDMDHENMFWYRQDPGLGLRLIYFSYDVKMKEKGDIPEGYSVSREKKERFSLILESASTNQTSMYLCATTGTDVSGANVLTFGAGSRLTVL.